Below, one TCR beta chain is given with its context. Its antigen is not identified. Clones were read by immunoSEQ multiplex PCR, and TCRdb kept only the in-frame ones, dropping some. The table includes approximately 470,000 clones, approximately 84% detected once. The CDR3 runs to 15 residues. Trimming pared 6 bases from V and 9 bases from J, leaving 21 bases between. The germline V gene has CDR1 LNHDA and CDR2 SQIVND (reference sequence). The data were obtained in a study of shared clonotypes between healthy human individuals. Study-wide results and limits: Having only a few donors restricted how much genetic and exposure-history diversity was captured. Donor clonotype sharing was expected to depend on sequencing depth.

Within Nashville, Tennessee resided all donors, each a Caucasian adult. The rearrangement links TRBV19 to TRBJ1-5; D may be TRBD1 (6 bases). Sequenced sample: PBMCs. The TCR was taken from a woman aged 40 to 50 in good health. Some clones in this sample may be carry-over from other donors' samples. CDR3 in amino acids: CASRGTDTGSGPQHF. As DNA, the CDR3 is TGTGCCAGTAGGGGGACCGACACAGGGTCTGGGCCCCAGCATTTT. Drawing the rest from reference TRBV19 and TRBJ1-5, the complete variable domain is DGGITQSPKYLFRKEGQNVTLSCEQNLNHDAMYWYRQDPGQGLRLIYYSQIVNDFQKGDIAEGYSVSREKKESFPLTVTSAQKNPTAFYLCASRGTDTGSGPQHFGDGTRLSIL.